One T cell receptor beta chain is described in this entry. The trim removed 5 bases at V and 2 bases at J, leaving 3 bases unmatched. The CDR3 length is 15 residues. The germline CDR1 and CDR2 sequences are SGHAT and FQNNGV. Authors' data handling: How many nucleated cells were present was estimated from reference gene primer amplification. Here immunoSEQ multiplex PCR was the method, and the copy in TCRdb shows in-frame clones only, minus some. V and J calls and clone size are given by that table; D and trimming were obtained from the DNA. The data contain 200,000 to 250,000 clones, 65% to 90% of them seen just once; the ten biggest clones take up 3.5% to 4%. Ages ranged from 18 to 89 years, with residence in about 23 US areas. The data derive from a study of blood T cell repertoires in COVID-19. Study summary: Sites across the United States, Italy and Spain contributed samples from acute and convalescent COVID-19. Sample material is recorded as cDNA or gDNA derived from T cells, B-cell-depleted T cells, or PBMCs.

The chain links TRBV11-2 to TRBJ2-1; 10 nucleotides agree with TRBD2. The sequencing input was PBMCs or T cells enriched from blood (not recorded which). This receptor was obtained from a woman aged 40 to 50 with acute COVID-19. The CDR3 is CASSPLAGAYNEQFF. The CDR3 nucleotides read TGTGCCAGCAGCCCCCTAGCGGGAGCCTACAATGAGCAGTTCTTC.